This is a list of T cell receptor beta chains from one sample in a study of blood T cell repertoires in COVID-19. The data were produced by immunoSEQ multiplex PCR, yet TCRdb's version contains in-frame clones alone and is incomplete. The sample has 450,000 to 500,000 clones, approximately 85% seen once. The sample consisted of peripheral blood. The receptors here all came from a human donor in a cohort sampled during active COVID-19. Both conserved end residues are part of each CDR3. A D gene is named only where the DNA matches it firmly. The size entry is marked missing in some rows and otherwise reads once, few, many or a size class.

DNA: TGTGCCAGCAGCCAATGGGGCGAGACCTACGAGCAGTACTTC; CDR3: CASSQWGETYEQYF; D: -; V: TRBV3-1/TRBV3-2; size: -; J: TRBJ2-7
DNA: TGTGCCAGCAGCTTCATTGCACAGGCTAGCAATCAGCCCCAGCATTTT; CDR3: CASSFIAQASNQPQHF; D: -; V: TRBV5-8; size: -; J: TRBJ1-5
DNA: TGTGCCAGCAGGGGACAGGGGGGATATAGCAATCAGCCCCAGCATTTT; CDR3: CASRGQGGYSNQPQHF; D: TRBD1; V: TRBV28; size: -; J: TRBJ1-5
DNA: TGTGCCAGCAGCTTACTGCCTAGCGGGACGCAAGAGACCCAGTACTTC; CDR3: CASSLLPSGTQETQYF; D: TRBD2; V: TRBV7-6; size: few; J: TRBJ2-5
DNA: TGTGCCAGCAGCTTAGTCCCCAGCGCGTCCTACGACTTC; CDR3: CASSLVPSASYDF; D: -; V: TRBV7-9; size: few; J: TRBJ1-2
DNA: TGTGCCAGTAAAGAGTCCCACGAGCAGTACTTC; CDR3: CASKESHEQYF; D: -; V: TRBV12-3/TRBV12-4; size: -; J: TRBJ2-7
DNA: TGTGCCAGCAGTGACTCTGGTACAGGCGACACCGGGGAGCTGTTTTTT; CDR3: CASSDSGTGDTGELFF; D: -; V: TRBV6-4; size: few; J: TRBJ2-2
DNA: TGTGCCAGCAGCGTAGCCCCCGCAGGGGGCGGATCCTACGAGCAGTACTTC; CDR3: CASSVAPAGGGSYEQYF; D: TRBD1; V: TRBV9; size: once; J: TRBJ2-7
DNA: TGTGCCTGGAGTGTACTAGGGGGACAAACCAATGAGCAGTTCTTC; CDR3: CAWSVLGGQTNEQFF; D: -; V: TRBV30; size: -; J: TRBJ2-1
DNA: TGCAGCGTGGCGACTAGCGGCTCCTACGAGCAGTACTTC; CDR3: CSVATSGSYEQYF; D: TRBD2; V: TRBV29-1; size: -; J: TRBJ2-7
DNA: TGTGCCAGCAGCTTACCACGGGGTACGCAGTATTTT; CDR3: CASSLPRGTQYF; D: -; V: TRBV7-6; size: -; J: TRBJ2-3
DNA: TGTGCCAGCAGTTTCCATACAGCGGGCCAAGAGACCCAGTACTTC; CDR3: CASSFHTAGQETQYF; D: -; V: TRBV6-2/TRBV6-3; size: -; J: TRBJ2-5
DNA: TGTGCCAGCAGCCTGAACAGGCAAGCTAACTATGGCTACACCTTC; CDR3: CASSLNRQANYGYTF; D: -; V: TRBV11-2; size: -; J: TRBJ1-2
DNA: TGTGCCAGCAGCGTAGGTCTACCCAAAGGGAGCTACGAGCAGTACTTC; CDR3: CASSVGLPKGSYEQYF; D: -; V: TRBV9; size: few; J: TRBJ2-7
DNA: TGTGCCACCGCCCCCAGCAGGGGGCCGGGAGATACGCAGTATTTT; CDR3: CATAPSRGPGDTQYF; D: TRBD1; V: TRBV24-1; size: -; J: TRBJ2-3
DNA: TGTGCCGCAGGACCAACAGGGGGCCTGAACACTGAAGCTTTCTTT; CDR3: CAAGPTGGLNTEAFF; D: -; V: TRBV21-1; size: few; J: TRBJ1-1
DNA: TGTGCCAGCAGTTTGACAGGGGCGGGGGAGCAGTACTTC; CDR3: CASSLTGAGEQYF; D: TRBD1; V: TRBV28; size: -; J: TRBJ2-7
DNA: TGTGCCTGGATCGACAGTAATAATTCACCCCTCCACTTT; CDR3: CAWIDSNNSPLHF; D: -; V: TRBV30; size: -; J: TRBJ1-6
DNA: TGTGCCTGGAGTGTACTGGTCGAGCAGTACTTC; CDR3: CAWSVLVEQYF; D: -; V: TRBV30; size: -; J: TRBJ2-7
DNA: TGTGCCACATCGCTACGAGCGGGAGTACAAGAGACCCAGTACTTC; CDR3: CATSLRAGVQETQYF; D: TRBD2; V: TRBV2; size: -; J: TRBJ2-5
DNA: TGTGCCAGCAGTGAAGGGGGACATATGAACACTGAAGCTTTCTTT; CDR3: CASSEGGHMNTEAFF; D: -; V: TRBV2; size: -; J: TRBJ1-1
DNA: TGTGCCTGGGGCCGAACAGGGGCCACTGAAGCTTTCTTT; CDR3: CAWGRTGATEAFF; D: TRBD1; V: TRBV30; size: -; J: TRBJ1-1
DNA: TGTGCCAGCAGTTTAGGACAGAAGAACACTGAAGCTTTCTTT; CDR3: CASSLGQKNTEAFF; D: -; V: TRBV28; size: -; J: TRBJ1-1
DNA: TGTGCCAGCAGCCTTGGACAGATCTATGGCTACACCTTC; CDR3: CASSLGQIYGYTF; D: -; V: TRBV7-2; size: -; J: TRBJ1-2
DNA: TGTGCCAGTAGTATTCCGTCGGGAGGATGGGATACGCAGTATTTT; CDR3: CASSIPSGGWDTQYF; D: TRBD2; V: TRBV19; size: -; J: TRBJ2-3
DNA: TGTGCCAGCAGTTCTCATAGCGGGAGTATGGAGACCCAGTACTTC; CDR3: CASSSHSGSMETQYF; D: TRBD2; V: TRBV28; size: few; J: TRBJ2-5
DNA: TGTGCCAGCAGCTTAGACAGGTCTGAAAAACTGTTTTTT; CDR3: CASSLDRSEKLFF; D: -; V: TRBV7-8; size: -; J: TRBJ1-4